These 7 T cell receptor beta chains came from one sample sequenced in a study of Ad26.COV2.S vaccination and SARS-CoV-2 variants (dated by TCRdb to about 2021). The sample's treatment or condition label, decoded: around 19 received Ad26.COV2.S at low or high dose, single or two shots; about 5 received placebo; per-sample allocation not given. For vaccine and placebo recipients, repertoires were sequenced using samples collected on day 63 after the first injection. Libraries came from the immunoSEQ multiplex PCR assay. Drawn from immuneACCESS, this table holds only the in-frame rearrangements with V and J called that TCRdb kept. Clones are partly lost; checked studies trace under half to an unresolved V gene and leave the rest unexplained. Recorded for this sample are 350,000 to 450,000 clones; about 92% of them occurred a single time. Approximately 1.6% of the sample is in the top ten clones. The sequencing used peripheral blood, collected in a trial of Ad26.COV2.S vaccine versus placebo. The receptors stem from a person between 18 and 65 years old who received the Ad26.COV2.S COVID-19 vaccine or a placebo.

The rearrangement links TRBV5-1 to TRBJ2-2, with D maybe TRBD1 (6 bases). Deletions cut 2 bases from V and 1 base from J, with 12 bases between. This CDR3 spans 16 amino acids. The germline V gene encodes CDR1 SGHRS and CDR2 YFSETQ. DNA for the CDR3: TGCGCCAGCAGCTTATTGACAGGAGGGAACACCGGGGAGCTGTTTTTT. Translating gives CASSLLTGGNTGELFF.

V gene TRBV7-8 combines with J gene TRBJ1-1; no clear D gene. The germline gives CDR1 SGHVS, CDR2 FQNEAQ. The length of the CDR3 is 13 residues. The V end was cut by 5 bases, the J end by 0 bases, with 7 bases between. Here the CDR3 reads CASSTRLNTEAFF. In DNA form, the CDR3 reads TGTGCCAGCAGCACAAGGCTGAACACTGAAGCTTTCTTT.

The chain recombines TRBV19 with TRBJ1-5, with 7 bases that match TRBD1. Per the germline V gene, CDR1 is LNHDA and CDR2 is SQIVND (reference sequence). V was clipped by 7 bases and J by 2 bases; unmatched bases: 5. The CDR3 runs to 14 residues. CDR3 in DNA: TGTGCCAGTACTACAGGACAGGGCAATCAGCCCCAGCATTTT. Translated, it gives CASTTGQGNQPQHF.

This clone appeared a few times. The chain is built from TRBV6-6 and TRBJ1-6; TRBD1 is a possible D gene (5 bases). CDR3 length: 16 residues. Germline V gives CDR1 MNHNY, CDR2 SVGAGI (reference sequence). Trimming took 6 bases from V and 4 from J, leaving 16 bases between them. CDR3 sequence (DNA): TGTGCCAGCAGCCGGGACCCGCCAGTTTATAATTCACCCCTCCACTTT. Amino acids: CASSRDPPVYNSPLHF.

The chain is built from TRBV5-4 and TRBJ2-5; D is unclear. CDR3 length: 13 amino acids. Trimming took off 3 bases at V and 0 bases at J, with 6 bases between the two ends. CDR1 is SGHNT and CDR2 is YYREEE in the germline V gene (reference sequence). CDR3 in DNA: TGTGCCAGCAGCTCAGTGCACCAAGAGACCCAGTACTTC. Translated, it gives CASSSVHQETQYF.

The CDR3 region has the DNA TGCGCCAGCAGCCAAGATGTGGGTGGGGGGGCTGCCCACTATGGCTACACCTTC. Its translation: CASSQDVGGGAAHYGYTF. J is TRBJ1-2 and V is TRBV4-3, with D perhaps matching TRBD1 (6 bases). The germline gives CDR1 LGHNA, CDR2 YSLEER. The CDR3 contains 18 residues. V gave up 0 bases and J gave up 3 bases, with 20 bases separating them.

This rearrangement joins TRBV12-5 to TRBJ2-3; 8 nucleotides match TRBD2. The CDR3 runs to 16 residues. Germline loops: CDR1 LGHNT, CDR2 FRNRAP. J lost 2 bases, V lost 4 bases, and 8 bases had no gene match. The CDR3 sequence is CASGSPVGGDTDTQYF. DNA of the CDR3: TGTGCTAGTGGTTCCCCGGTCGGGGGGGACACAGATACGCAGTATTTT.